The 14 T cell receptor beta chains listed next were all sequenced from one sample in a study of Graves' ophthalmopathy and Graves' hyperthyroidism. The authors amplified TCR beta CDR3 regions from RNA transcripts. A first-round RT-PCR used HTBI primers, followed by a second-round multiplex PCR. From the multiplex PCR reads, TCRdb called clonotypes with MiXCR, one entry per CDR3 protein. Of about 500,000 distinct CDR3 sequences listed, approximately 14% are singletons. The specimen was blood. The receptor source for this set is a woman aged 25 to 39 with Graves' ophthalmopathy.

This clonotype was picked up a small number of times. The chain combines TRBV19 with TRBJ2-4; D not resolved. The V gene's germline CDR1 is LNHDA and CDR2 SQIVND (reference sequence). V was cut by 5 bases and J by 1 base, with 12 bases left in between. This CDR3 has 15 residues. CDR3 residues: CASSAPEQAKNIQYF. DNA of the CDR3: TGTGCCAGTAGTGCTCCAGAGCAGGCCAAAAACATTCAGTACTTC.

This clonotype was seen repeatedly, ten times or more. The CDR3 DNA sequence: TGTGCCAGCAGTTATGGAGAAGAATCCTACGAGCAGTACTTC. It translates to CASSYGEESYEQYF. V is TRBV6-5 and J is TRBJ2-7; no clear D. CDR1 is MNHEY and CDR2 is SVGAGI in the germline V gene. The CDR3 covers 14 residues. V dropped 3 bases and J dropped 1 base, with 10 bases sitting between them.

This clonotype was counted ten times or more. This sequence joins TRBV6-2 or TRBV6-3 and TRBJ2-2; no clear D gene. Per germline, CDR1 MNHEY and CDR2 SVGEGT. Trimming pared 4 bases from V and 3 bases from J, leaving 6 bases between. This CDR3 is built from 13 residues. CDR3 DNA: TGTGCCAGCAGTTTACTGGACACCGGGGAGCTGTTTTTT. Protein product: CASSLLDTGELFF.

This clonotype was picked up many times. The chain joins TRBV24-1 to TRBJ2-7; D may correspond to TRBD1 or TRBD2 (6 bases each). This CDR3 comprises 14 residues. Trimming took off 2 bases at V and 6 bases at J, with 13 bases between the two ends. CDR1 and CDR2 (germline): KGHDR, SFDVKD. CDR3 nucleotides: TGTGCCACCAGTGATTATGGGGGGCCCGGCGAGCAGTACTTC. Translated: CATSDYGGPGEQYF.

This clonotype came up many times. The chain has TRBV6-1 and TRBJ1-5; possible D gene TRBD1, 5 bases. The ends were cut back, 4 bases at V and 2 bases at J, with 12 bases in the middle. The CDR3 is 15 residues long. CDR1 MNHNS and CDR2 SASEGT come from the germline V gene. The DNA of the CDR3 is TGTGCCAGCAGTGGGGGGTGGGTTGGCAATCAGCCCCAGCATTTT. This sequence encodes CASSGGWVGNQPQHF.

At least ten counts were recorded for this clonotype. V is TRBV5-1 and J is TRBJ2-7, with 8 bases aligning to TRBD1. Germline assignment: CDR1 SGHRS and CDR2 YFSETQ. V lost 4 bases, J lost 2 bases, and 8 bases stayed unmatched. The CDR3 has 15 amino acids. The CDR3: CASSGGTGPTYEQYF. CDR3 sequence (DNA): TGCGCCAGCAGCGGGGGGACAGGTCCTACCTACGAGCAGTACTTC.

This clonotype occurred many times. V and J are TRBV7-9 and TRBJ2-5; TRBD2 agrees at 7 bases. J gave up 5 bases and V 7 bases, and 7 bases lay outside the gene matches. The CDR3 consists of 13 residues. CDR1 is SEHNR and CDR2 is FQNEAQ in the germline V gene (reference sequence). In DNA form, the CDR3 reads TGTGCCAGCAACGGGGGGATGGTGGAGACCCAGTACTTC. Translated: CASNGGMVETQYF. The complete variable domain, with remaining parts taken from reference TRBV7-9 and TRBJ2-5, reads DTGVSQNPRHKITKRGQNVTFRCDPISEHNRLYWYRQTLGQGPEFLTYFQNEAQLEKSRLLSDRFSAERPKGSFSTLEIQRTEQGDSAMYLCASNGGMVETQYFGPGTRLLVL.

In this sample, this clonotype turned up many times. The chain joins TRBV28 to TRBJ2-7; 9 bases align to TRBD1. V shed 6 bases and J 4 bases; nucleotides not matched to a gene: 10. The CDR3 has 15 amino acids. Germline V gene sequence: CDR1 MDHEN, CDR2 SYDVKM. The CDR3 is CASSFSGQGRYEQYF. CDR3 DNA: TGTGCCAGCAGCTTTTCTGGACAGGGGCGGTACGAGCAGTACTTC.

This clonotype appeared many times. The chain couples TRBV6-5 to TRBJ1-1; D gene ambiguous. V dropped 3 bases and J dropped 4 bases, with 18 bases sitting between them. There are 16 residues in the CDR3. Germline CDR1 and CDR2: MNHEY and SVGAGI. The CDR3 reads CASSYGLGVRSTEAFF. The CDR3, as DNA: TGTGCCAGCAGTTATGGACTAGGAGTAAGGTCCACTGAAGCTTTCTTT.

There are many counts of this clonotype. The chain is built from TRBV6-1 and TRBJ1-2; D is perhaps TRBD1 (6 bases). CDR3 length: 15 amino acids. The V and J ends lost 4 bases and 4 bases respectively, with 16 bases between them. Germline V gives CDR1 MNHNS, CDR2 SASEGT. CDR3: CASSVVHRETYGYTF. As DNA, the CDR3 is TGTGCCAGCAGTGTTGTTCACAGGGAGACCTATGGCTACACCTTC.

The chain is built from TRBV6-5 and TRBJ1-1; D gene uncertain. Germline V lookup: CDR1 MNHEY, CDR2 SVGAGI. The V end was cut by 4 bases, the J end by 3 bases, with 9 bases between. The CDR3 extends over 13 amino acids. The CDR3 region is CASSFHIYTEAFF. The DNA of the CDR3 is TGTGCCAGCAGTTTCCACATCTACACTGAAGCTTTCTTT.

This clonotype has a count of ten or more. The V gene is TRBV24-1, the J gene TRBJ1-2, with TRBD1 matching 8 bases. Germline V CDR1 and CDR2: KGHDR, SFDVKD. Unmatched junction bases numbered 12, after V lost 4 bases and J lost 9 bases. The CDR3 length is 15 residues. The CDR3 loop is CATSDGTGTGRRYTF. CDR3 coding DNA: TGTGCCACCAGTGACGGGACAGGAACCGGGAGGCGCTACACCTTC.

This clonotype occurred many times. This chain links TRBV30 with TRBJ1-1; unclear D gene. CDR1 GTSNPN and CDR2 SVGIG come from the germline V gene (reference sequence). V lost 0 bases and J lost 4, with 6 bases in between. The CDR3 sequence is 12 residues long. The CDR3 DNA sequence: TGTGCCTGGAGTGTGGGTGGCACTGAAGCTTTCTTT. Translation gives CAWSVGGTEAFF.

This clonotype was counted many times. V gene TRBV20-1 combines with J gene TRBJ2-5; D may be TRBD1 (6 bases). This CDR3 has 13 residues. The V end was cut by 2 bases, the J end by 1 base, with 8 bases between. CDR1 is DFQATT, CDR2 SNEGSKA, per germline (reference sequence). CDR3 DNA: TGCAGTGCTAGATTAGGGGGCCAAGAGACCCAGTACTTC. It encodes CSARLGGQETQYF.